The present T cell receptor (beta chain) was sequenced within a study of blood T cell repertoires in COVID-19. V was pared by 9 bases and J by 0 bases, with 9 bases between. Looked up from germline, CDR1 is SGHRS and CDR2 is YFSETQ. The CDR3 covers 13 residues. In the original analysis: Reference gene primer amplification gave nucleated cell count estimates. The assay was immunoSEQ multiplex PCR, and TCRdb's table has in-frame clones only and misses some. That table supplies the V and J calls and clone size; D and trimming were determined from the DNA. The sample has 150,000 to 200,000 clones, roughly 80% seen once. Recovery among Cohort 3 donors was established by two negative PCRs, clearance, or symptom resolution.

The chain is built from TRBV5-1 and TRBJ2-2; possible D gene TRBD2, 6 bases. The receptor was derived from a man aged 50-60 years who had recovered from COVID-19. The sequencing input was PBMCs or T cells enriched from blood (not recorded which). The CDR3 loop reads CATPGANTGELFF. The DNA for the CDR3 is TGCGCCACCCCGGGAGCGAACACCGGGGAGCTGTTTTTT.